Shown below are 8 T cell receptor beta chains from a single sample sequenced in a study of cytomegalovirus exposure and HLA in healthy donors. Vbeta (60) and Jbeta (13) primers were used in the PCR. Only in-frame clones appear in the TCRdb table, and some are missing; sequencing was by immunoSEQ multiplex PCR. The profile covers 150,000 to 200,000 clones, with approximately 81% appearing a single time and about 0.25% taken by the ten largest. Sequencing was done on a sample of PBMCs. The receptors derive from a boy younger than 18 in good health and CMV-seronegative.

This clone was counted once. The genes are TRBV15 and TRBJ2-2; weak D call: TRBD1 (6 bases). V lost 1 base, J lost 1 base, and 7 bases lay in between. Germline CDR1 and CDR2: LNHNV and YYDKDF (reference sequence). This CDR3 contains 15 residues. CDR3 residues: CATSRGGQNTGELFF. The CDR3 region has the DNA TGTGCCACCAGCAGAGGGGGGCAGAACACCGGGGAGCTGTTTTTT. The full variable domain, rest sourced from reference TRBV15 and TRBJ2-2, is DAMVIQNPRYQVTQFGKPVTLSCSQTLNHNVMYWYQQKSSQAPKLLFHYYDKDFNNEADTPDNFQSRRPNTSFCFLDIRSPGLGDTAMYLCATSRGGQNTGELFFGEGSRLTVL.

The chain carries TRBV6-5 and TRBJ1-2, with 7 bases aligning to TRBD1. V lost 1 base to trimming and J lost 6 bases; unmatched junction nucleotides: 8. The germline gives CDR1 MNHEY, CDR2 SVGAGI. This CDR3 is built from 15 residues. The CDR3: CASSYFQQGTHGYTF. CDR3 DNA sequence: TGTGCCAGCAGTTACTTCCAACAGGGGACCCATGGCTACACCTTC.

The gene calls are TRBV6-1 and TRBJ2-5, with D perhaps matching TRBD2 (6 bases). The last part of the DNA fits TRBJ2-7 better; the J call may be wrong. Germline loops: CDR1 MNHNS, CDR2 SASEGT. The CDR3 has 15 residues. The CDR3 nucleotides read TGTGCCAGCAGTGAAGTGGACTACCGGATCTACGAGCAGTACTTC. It specifies CASSEVDYRIYEQYF.

The V call is TRBV6-1, the J call TRBJ1-1, with 8 bases aligning to TRBD1. J was trimmed by 5 bases and V by 6 bases; bases with no gene match: 11. This CDR3 has 15 residues. Germline V gene sequence: CDR1 MNHNS, CDR2 SASEGT. CDR3 DNA sequence: TGTGCCAGCAGCCTCGAACAGGGGGTAGGGACTGAAGCTTTCTTT. The encoded protein is CASSLEQGVGTEAFF.

The V gene is TRBV11-2, the J gene TRBJ1-3; D uncertain. This CDR3 has 15 amino acids. The V end was cut by 1 base, the J end by 1 base, with 8 bases between. CDR1 is SGHAT, CDR2 FQNNGV, per germline. The chain's CDR3 is CASSLVKLSGNTIYF. The CDR3 nucleotides are TGTGCCAGCAGCTTAGTTAAGCTTTCTGGAAACACCATATATTTT.

This chain uses TRBV9 with TRBJ1-2; the match to TRBD1 covers 9 bases. CDR3 length: 15 amino acids. The germline V gene encodes CDR1 SGDLS and CDR2 YYNGEE. V was clipped by 4 bases and J by 4 bases; unmatched bases: 8. CDR3 sequence reads: CASSITYRGPYGYTF. CDR3 sequence (DNA): TGTGCCAGCAGCATCACCTACAGGGGGCCCTATGGCTACACCTTC.

This chain connects TRBV7-8 to TRBJ2-5; 10 nucleotides line up with TRBD2. The CDR3 is made up of 14 amino acids. Looked up from germline, CDR1 is SGHVS and CDR2 is FQNEAQ. Trimming cost V 10 bases and J 1 base; bases outside gene matches: 6. This CDR3 reads CATQLAGFQETQYF. In DNA, the CDR3 is TGTGCCACCCAACTAGCGGGGTTCCAAGAGACCCAGTACTTC.

The chain employs TRBV5-4 and TRBJ2-2; 12 bases are a match to TRBD2. The length of the CDR3 is 16 residues. The V segment lost 0 bases and the J segment 7 bases; nucleotides outside the gene matches: 4. Germline CDR1 reads SGHNT; CDR2 reads YYREEE (reference sequence). CDR3 residues: CASSLGLAGANGELFF. The CDR3 DNA reads as TGTGCCAGCAGCTTGGGACTAGCGGGAGCGAACGGGGAGCTGTTTTTT. Supplemented by reference TRBV5-4 and TRBJ2-2, the full variable domain reads ETGVTQSPTHLIKTRGQQVTLRCSSQSGHNTVSWYQQALGQGPQFIFQYYREEENGRGNFPPRFSGLQFPNYSSELNVNALELDDSALYLCASSLGLAGANGELFFGEGSRLTVL.